This note documents a single T cell receptor beta chain sequence. Antigen specificity is unknown. The study ran its PCR with 60 Vbeta and 13 Jbeta primers. Generated by immunoSEQ multiplex PCR, the TCRdb table keeps only in-frame clones and is missing some. The sample has around 200,000 clones; roughly four fifths are singletons. These data come from a study of cytomegalovirus exposure and HLA in healthy donors. CDR1 and CDR2 from the germline V gene are KGHSH and LQKENI. The CDR3 runs to 13 residues. J was trimmed by 6 bases and V by 1 base; bases with no gene match: 3. Overall study results and limits: Indistinguishable V segments, including TRBV6-2 and TRBV6-3, were excluded.

The sequence was obtained from a woman aged 18 to 35 in good health and CMV-seronegative. Sequencing used PBMCs. The rearrangement joins TRBV18 to TRBJ2-7; 7 bases fit TRBD1. CDR3 in amino acids: CASSPRTGGEQYF. CDR3 coding DNA: TGTGCCAGCTCACCACGGACAGGAGGCGAGCAGTACTTC.